This T cell receptor beta chain originates from a study of blood T cells in healthy people across ages (dated by TCRdb to 2014 to 2015). For context, the study as a whole: In model experiments, template switching captured roughly one uniquely barcoded TCR beta cDNA molecule for every two T cells. The study analyzed two additional independent replicas of 1 million unique cDNA reads from the same blood draw for two donors, one aged 18 to 30 and one aged 80 or older. To avoid experimental bias, donors of different ages were distributed randomly across sequencing lanes. The donors were divided into four age groups: young (average around 16 years), middle-aged (roughly 40), aged (approximately 59) and long-lived (about 80). Age-related changes in TCR beta repertoire diversity were measured in the study by deep sequencing normalized with unique cDNA molecular identifiers. General conclusions and limits of the study: Estimates of total diversity based on one million sequenced T cells were regarded as lower bounds and as underestimates. Observed TCR beta diversity per million T cells fell roughly linearly with age, and a significant reduction was already apparent by age roughly 40. There was a strong correlation between observed TCR beta diversity and the percentage of naive T cells measured by flow cytometry. Compared with the aged group, the long-lived group had more naive CD4+ T cells, fewer expanded clones and increased TCR diversity, a pattern suggesting age selection. Because profiling used bulk unsorted PBMCs, naive and antigen-experienced compartments could not be compared conclusively. Because the CMV infection status of the donors was unknown, age-related changes in expanded clonotypes may potentially have been confounded.

Donors were 39 systemically healthy Caucasian individuals from Russia aged roughly 6 to 100 years. Each donor gave approximately 9.3 milliliters of peripheral blood, collected into EDTA-treated Vacutainer tubes. Ficoll-Paque density-gradient centrifugation was used to isolate PBMCs, with at least 6.5 million per sample. Trizol reagent was used to extract total RNA from PBMCs, with at least 6 micrograms per sample. Naive CD45RAhigh/CD27high T cell percentages were measured by flow cytometry on a PBMC aliquot from every donor. This clonotype was observed a few times. This clone's antigen is unknown. The record has no base qualities; no much larger clone is one base away. The germline V gene supplies CDR1 SGHRS and CDR2 YFSETQ. Germline trimming amounts to 4 bases on V and 9 bases on J, with 16 as the count of junction bases outside the gene matches. The CDR3 holds 16 amino acids from the cysteine to the phenylalanine. This entry keeps only the CDR3 DNA: 48 bases, framed from base 1.

Receptors were amplified or captured by 5' RACE. Sequencing instrument: Illumina HiSeq 2500. A second PCR of about 6 to 11 cycles was performed with a sample-barcoded 5' primer and a J-beta primer mix. A unique molecular identifier was introduced onto each TCR beta cDNA molecule by a template-switch 5' adaptor carrying 12 random nucleotides. Each sample yielded at least 2.5 million CDR3-containing paired-end reads. First-strand cDNA was synthesized from all RNA with the Mint cDNA synthesis kit, primed by a TRBC-specific oligonucleotide. Following uracil-DNA glycosylase treatment, a first 18-cycle PCR with universal primers M1SS and BC2_uni_R was performed on all cDNA. As for the authors' bioinformatics: For normalization, 1 million high-quality reads, each with a distinct molecular identifier, were randomly selected from each sample. Reads sharing molecular identifiers were discarded rather than binned into consensus sequences. MiTCR, with a Q25 quality threshold and the strictest error-elimination algorithm, was used for CDR3 identification, clonotype clustering and error correction. Lower-bound total TCR beta diversity was estimated with a nonparametric unseen species model using Euler transformation. TCRdb passed the public sequencing reads through fastp at Q25 and MiXCR, retaining productive beta sequences. Rows merge per CDR3 protein into single entries with the most common DNA and genes. TCRdb's processing, not the authors' own work, is the source of the V and J calls. A total of about 1,400,000 distinct CDR3 sequences appear in this sample, approximately 59% of them only once. The ten biggest clones cover 6.7% of the sample.

The sample taken for sequencing was blood. The sequence is built from TRBV5-1 and TRBJ1-5; TRBD1 aligns with 7 central bases. The origin of this receptor is a man aged 18 to 30 in good health. The sequence in DNA is TGCGCCAGCAGCCCGATACCTGACAGGGCAAACCGGCCCCAGCATTTT. Its coded protein is CASSPIPDRANRPQHF.